This T cell receptor (beta chain) is drawn from a study of CD8 T cells in Susac syndrome (dated by TCRdb to the late 2010s). The study in broad terms: Of the Susac syndrome patients who were sequenced, about eight were in clinical remission while more than five had clinically active disease. Repertoire sequencing was used to test whether CD8+ T cell activation and differentiation in Susac syndrome was antigen driven. At blood withdrawal, Susac syndrome patients were therapy-naive, treated with corticosteroids (with IVIg additionally given to some), or treated with IVIg alone.

Overall results and qualifications from the work: The study acknowledged that relatively few individuals were included in the TCR sequencing and HLA analysis. No clonal expansion was detected in the CD4+ T cell repertoire of Susac syndrome patients.

Peripheral blood CD8+ and CD4+ T cells from healthy donors, Susac syndrome patients and multiple sclerosis patients were profiled by high-throughput TCR beta sequencing. Recently defined diagnostic criteria for definite or probable disease were met by the Susac syndrome patients. Bulk CD8+ and CD4+ T cells were purified by magnetic negative isolation, while CD8+ TEMRA cells were enriched using FACS. Blood was drawn into EDTA tubes, processed within 24 hours, and PBMCs were isolated by density gradient centrifugation. PBMCs intended for TCR sequencing were cryopreserved in liquid nitrogen and were subsequently thawed in a 37 degrees C water bath. A purity of at least 90% was achieved for sorted or isolated CD4+, CD8+ and CD8+ TEMRA cells. For this chain, trimming is 2 bases at the V end and 5 bases at the J end, and the number of junction bases without a gene match is 1. The CDR3, from cysteine to phenylalanine, totals 12 residues. Only the CDR3 part of the read is kept: 36 bases, read in frame from the first base. CDR1 is given as DFQATT and CDR2 as SNEGSKA, both from the germline V gene (reference sequence).

As regards this clonotype: Its antigen target is currently unknown. No much larger clone exists at a distance of one base, and base qualities are not known.

RNA was extracted with the RNeasy kit and about 0.45 to 1 ug was reverse transcribed using random hexamers. The immunoSEQ multiplex PCR assay, which covers 54 Vbeta and 13 Jbeta segments, was used to amplify TCR beta CDR3 regions. Bias from PCR amplification was corrected by using a synthetic template baseline for primer optimization and for computational correction. On the authors' methods: Reads were annotated to V, D and J genes per IMGT and analyzed with immunoSEQ Analyzer, keeping only productive sequences. Clonality was calculated as one minus the Shannon entropy normalized by log2 of the number of productive unique sequences. For each patient and control, public and private clones were evaluated among the 100 most prevalent clones. A clone was defined as Susac-specific if it was absent from the healthy and MS cohorts, from around 960 published viral clones and from other ImmuneACCESS disease sequences. The raw public reads went through TCRdb reprocessing: fastp at Q25, MiXCR clone calling, in-frame beta chains kept. Every distinct CDR3 protein forms one entry, paired with its most common genes and DNA. The V and J calls shown here were made by TCRdb, not taken from the authors' results. The table for this sample lists 150,000 or so distinct CDR3 sequences; around 96% of them were counted only once. In total, the top ten clones hold 0.15% to 0.2% of the sample.

The sequencing sample was made of CD4+ T cells from PBMCs. This sequence was found in a human donor with Susac syndrome. The chain is encoded by TRBV20-1 joined to TRBJ2-5; 8 bases in the middle match TRBD2. The CDR3 protein: CSARRGGETQYF. The nucleotide sequence is TGCAGTGCTAGACGGGGGGGGGAGACCCAGTACTTC.